One sample yielded the 23 T cell receptor beta chains listed below, sequenced in a study of cytomegalovirus exposure and HLA in healthy donors. Primers: 60 Vbeta forward and 13 Jbeta reverse. The method was immunoSEQ multiplex PCR; TCRdb's version includes in-frame clones alone and lacks a portion of them. Among 43,000 or so clones, 50% to 75% were seen once, and the ten largest hold roughly 8.9%. The specimen sequenced was PBMCs. The origin of the receptors is a human donor in good health.

The chain uses TRBV6-6 and TRBJ2-5; D may be TRBD2 (5 bases). The CDR3 consists of 11 residues. CDR1 is MNHNY, CDR2 SVGAGI, per germline (reference sequence). V was pared by 5 bases and J by 5 bases, with 6 bases between. In DNA form, the CDR3 reads TGTGCCAGCAGTACTAGGGAGACCCAGTACTTC. As protein: CASSTRETQYF.

The chain is built from TRBV25-1 and TRBJ1-2; 8 positions match TRBD1. The CDR3 consists of 15 residues. Germline trimming cut 4 bases from V and 2 bases from J; bases unmatched to any gene: 6. Germline CDR1 and CDR2: MGHDK and SYGVNS. CDR3 sequence reads: CASSGERTGNYGYTF. The CDR3 region has the DNA TGTGCCAGCAGTGGAGAGAGGACAGGGAACTATGGCTACACCTTC.

The chain is built from TRBV6-6 and TRBJ2-1, with D possibly being TRBD1 (6 bases). CDR1 is MNHNY, CDR2 SVGAGI, per germline (reference sequence). This CDR3 is built from 13 residues. With 6 bases removed from V and 2 bases from J, the gap between germline ends came to 8 bases. The CDR3 sequence: CASSSGAYNEQFF. The CDR3 DNA reads as TGTGCCAGCAGCTCAGGGGCCTACAATGAGCAGTTCTTC.

The J gene is TRBJ2-2, the V gene TRBV11-2, with D perhaps TRBD2 (7 bases). The V gene lost 5 bases and the J gene lost 7 bases, with 23 bases spanning the gap. CDR1 is SGHAT and CDR2 is FQNNGV in the germline V gene. The CDR3 runs 17 residues. CDR3 sequence: CASSGARGGALGGELFF. The CDR3 DNA reads TGTGCCAGCAGCGGCGCTCGAGGGGGGGCCCTCGGCGGGGAGCTGTTTTTT.

This chain uses TRBV6-5 with TRBJ2-7; maybe TRBD1 (5 bases). Germline assignment: CDR1 MNHEY and CDR2 SVGAGI. This CDR3 spans 13 amino acids. Deletions cut 7 bases from V and 6 bases from J, with 16 bases between. The CDR3 sequence is CASIADNLSEQYF. CDR3 sequence (DNA): TGTGCCAGCATCGCGGACAATTTATCCGAGCAGTACTTC.

The table lists this clone with a few counts. The chain links TRBV6-6 to TRBJ1-6, with D possibly matching TRBD1 (6 bases). V shed 6 bases and J shed 7 bases, with 19 bases lying between them. Germline V lookup: CDR1 MNHNY, CDR2 SVGAGI (reference sequence). The CDR3 covers 16 residues. Written as DNA, the CDR3 is TGTGCCAGCAGCAAGGACCGACAGGCGGTGAATTCACCCCTCCACTTT. Protein product: CASSKDRQAVNSPLHF.

The chain carries TRBV18 and TRBJ2-7; the match to TRBD1 covers 7 bases. Germline CDR1 reads KGHSH; CDR2 reads LQKENI. V lost 4 bases to trimming and J lost 2 bases; unmatched junction nucleotides: 5. The CDR3 totals 14 residues. CDR3 DNA sequence: TGTGCCAGCTCACACCGGGACAGCCCCTACGAGCAGTACTTC. Its translation: CASSHRDSPYEQYF.

The V gene is TRBV2, the J gene TRBJ2-5; 7 bases match TRBD1. Trimming at V came to 7 bases and at J to 2 bases, leaving 10 bases not matched to a gene. Germline loops: CDR1 SNHLY, CDR2 FYNNEI. CDR3 size: 15 residues. This chain's CDR3 is CASTRTTGLQETQYF. CDR3 nucleotides: TGTGCCAGCACGAGGACGACAGGGCTTCAAGAGACCCAGTACTTC. The full variable domain, with the rest looked up from reference TRBV2 and TRBJ2-5, is EPEVTQTPSHQVTQMGQEVILRCVPISNHLYFYWYRQILGQKVEFLVSFYNNEISEKSEIFDDQFSVERPDGSNFTLKIRSTKLEDSAMYFCASTRTTGLQETQYFGPGTRLLVL.

V is TRBV6-5 and J is TRBJ1-6, with a possible D match to TRBD1 (6 bases). Germline V gene lookup returns CDR1 MNHEY and CDR2 SVGAGI. CDR3 size: 15 residues. V lost 0 bases and J lost 6, with 9 bases in between. The CDR3 nucleotides are TGTGCCAGCAGTTACTCGAGAGGGGGTAATTCACCCCTCCACTTT. Translation: CASSYSRGGNSPLHF.

The rearrangement joins TRBV9 to TRBJ2-5; tentative D call: TRBD2 (5 bases). Germline values: CDR1 SGDLS, CDR2 YYNGEE. V lost 4 bases and J 2 bases, leaving 15 bases between the germline ends. This CDR3 has 15 amino acids. The CDR3 sequence: CASSPERAFQETQYF. The CDR3 region has the DNA TGTGCCAGCAGCCCAGAGAGGGCTTTTCAAGAGACCCAGTACTTC.

The chain is built from TRBV7-2 and TRBJ2-4; 8 positions match TRBD1. Trimming at V came to 3 bases and at J to 2 bases, leaving 9 bases not matched to a gene. Germline-derived CDR1 and CDR2 are SGHTA and FQGNSA. This CDR3 contains 17 residues. The CDR3 nucleotides are TGTGCCAGCAGCTTGGACGACAGGGGAGGAACCAAAAACATTCAGTACTTC. Translation: CASSLDDRGGTKNIQYF.

This chain links TRBV7-8 with TRBJ1-4; D is perhaps TRBD1 (5 bases). The germline V gene has CDR1 SGHVS and CDR2 FQNEAQ. The V end lost 2 bases, the J end lost 11 bases, and 15 bases lay between the germline ends. CDR3 size: 14 residues. Written as DNA, the CDR3 is TGTGCCAGCAGCTTATCCAGGGTCGATGGGAAACTGTTTTTT. It codes for CASSLSRVDGKLFF.

The sample holds a few counts of this clone. This sequence joins TRBV7-2 and TRBJ2-3; D is uncertain. Per germline, CDR1 SGHTA and CDR2 FQGNSA. The V and J ends lost 2 bases and 4 bases respectively, with 13 bases between them. This CDR3 contains 15 residues. The CDR3 spells CASSLRSLSADTQYF. CDR3 bases: TGTGCCAGCAGCTTACGTTCGTTGAGCGCAGATACGCAGTATTTT. The entire variable domain, with the rest obtained from reference TRBV7-2 and TRBJ2-3, is as follows: GAGVSQSPSNKVTEKGKDVELRCDPISGHTALYWYRQSLGQGLEFLIYFQGNSAPDKSGLPSDRFSAERTGGSVSTLTIQRTQQEDSAVYLCASSLRSLSADTQYFGPGTRLTVL.

This chain uses TRBV18 with TRBJ1-6; a possible D gene is TRBD1 (6 bases). The CDR3 loop spans 15 amino acids. V was trimmed by 0 bases and J by 4 bases, leaving 7 bases between them. Germline V gene data show CDR1 as KGHSH and CDR2 as LQKENI. The CDR3: CASSPPQGYNSPLHF. The CDR3 DNA follows: TGTGCCAGCTCACCACCTCAGGGGTATAATTCACCCCTCCACTTT.

V and J are TRBV6-6 and TRBJ1-6, with D hard to call. The CDR3 is made up of 12 amino acids. The ends were cut back, 7 bases at V and 11 bases at J, with 12 bases in the middle. The germline V gene has CDR1 MNHNY and CDR2 SVGAGI (reference sequence). The CDR3 loop reads CASTLATAPLHF. The CDR3 region has the DNA TGTGCCAGCACGCTCGCAACGGCACCCCTCCACTTT.

This clone was seen a few times. This chain links TRBV7-9 with TRBJ1-2, with D uncertain. There are 14 residues in the CDR3. Germline loops: CDR1 SEHNR, CDR2 FQNEAQ (reference sequence). V lost 0 bases to trimming and J lost 8 bases, with 13 bases between them. CDR3 sequence (DNA): TGTGCCAGCAGCTTAGCTTCAGGCCTTGGAGGCTACACCTTC. Its translation: CASSLASGLGGYTF. Complete variable domain (other parts from reference TRBV7-9 and TRBJ1-2): DTGVSQNPRHKITKRGQNVTFRCDPISEHNRLYWYRQTLGQGPEFLTYFQNEAQLEKSRLLSDRFSAERPKGSFSTLEIQRTEQGDSAMYLCASSLASGLGGYTFGSGTRLTVV.

The J gene is TRBJ1-3, the V gene TRBV7-2; 10 nucleotides agree with TRBD1. From germline, CDR1 is SGHTA and CDR2 FQGNSA. V lost 3 bases and J lost 4; bases outside the gene matches: 3. The CDR3 is 15 residues long. CDR3 sequence (DNA): TGTGCCAGCAGCTTCGGGACAGGGGCCGGAAACACCATATATTTT. Its protein product is CASSFGTGAGNTIYF.

This clone was counted a few times. The chain recombines TRBV29-1 with TRBJ1-2; no clear D gene. Between the trimmed V and J ends, which lost 4 bases and 4 bases, there was a span of 13 bases. This CDR3 comprises 13 residues. The V gene's germline CDR1 is SQVTM and CDR2 ANQGSEA. CDR3 amino acids: CSVAKQSSYGYTF. The CDR3 DNA reads as TGCAGCGTTGCTAAACAGAGTTCCTATGGCTACACCTTC. The full variable domain, in which reference TRBV29-1 and TRBJ1-2 provide the parts outside the CDR3, is SAVISQKPSRDICQRGTSLTIQCQVDSQVTMMFWYRQQPGQSLTLIATANQGSEATYESGFVIDKFPISRPNLTFSTLTVSNMSPEDSSIYLCSVAKQSSYGYTFGSGTRLTVV.

The V gene is TRBV5-5, the J gene TRBJ1-2; the match to TRBD1 covers 11 bases. Trimming cost V 4 bases and J 7 bases; bases outside gene matches: 12. The CDR3 contains 16 residues. Germline-derived CDR1 and CDR2 are SGHKS and YYEKEE (reference sequence). CDR3 in amino acids: CASSVGTGGLQGGYTF. CDR3 DNA sequence: TGTGCCAGCAGCGTCGGGACAGGGGGTCTACAGGGTGGCTACACCTTC.

J is TRBJ1-1 and V is TRBV29-1; D might be TRBD1 (5 bases). The CDR3 is 13 residues long. V shed 7 bases and J shed 3 bases, with 15 bases lying between them. Per the germline V gene, CDR1 is SQVTM and CDR2 is ANQGSEA. Written as DNA, the CDR3 is TGCAGCGGCGTACCTGACAGATACACTGAAGCTTTCTTT. Protein: CSGVPDRYTEAFF.

This clone was seen a few times. This chain links TRBV5-4 with TRBJ1-6; 8 nucleotides match TRBD1. Trimming cost V 0 bases and J 8 bases; bases outside gene matches: 1. The CDR3 has 14 residues. Looked up from germline, CDR1 is SGHNT and CDR2 is YYREEE (reference sequence). The CDR3 DNA reads as TGTGCCAGCAGCTTGGACAGGGGGGATTCACCCCTCCACTTT. This codes for CASSLDRGDSPLHF.

V is TRBV5-1 and J is TRBJ2-4; D is possibly TRBD1 (5 bases). CDR1 and CDR2 (germline): SGHRS, YFSETQ. This CDR3 is 15 amino acids long. The ends were cut back, 4 bases at V and 0 bases at J, with 11 bases in the middle. CDR3 protein: CASSRDSLAKNIQYF. DNA for the CDR3: TGCGCCAGCAGCCGAGACAGTCTAGCCAAAAACATTCAGTACTTC. The full variable domain, its missing parts supplied by reference TRBV5-1 and TRBJ2-4, is KAGVTQTPRYLIKTRGQQVTLSCSPISGHRSVSWYQQTPGQGLQFLFEYFSETQRNKGNFPGRFSGRQFSNSRSEMNVSTLELGDSALYLCASSRDSLAKNIQYFGAGTRLSVL.

J is TRBJ2-2 and V is TRBV4-2; 11 nucleotides line up with TRBD2. The length of the CDR3 is 17 residues. CDR1 is LGHNA, CDR2 YNFKEQ, per germline. Unmatched junction bases numbered 10, after V lost 5 bases and J lost 5 bases. CDR3 bases: TGTGCCAGCAGCAATGGCCCTAGCGGGGGGAGTACCGGGGAGCTGTTTTTT. Protein: CASSNGPSGGSTGELFF.